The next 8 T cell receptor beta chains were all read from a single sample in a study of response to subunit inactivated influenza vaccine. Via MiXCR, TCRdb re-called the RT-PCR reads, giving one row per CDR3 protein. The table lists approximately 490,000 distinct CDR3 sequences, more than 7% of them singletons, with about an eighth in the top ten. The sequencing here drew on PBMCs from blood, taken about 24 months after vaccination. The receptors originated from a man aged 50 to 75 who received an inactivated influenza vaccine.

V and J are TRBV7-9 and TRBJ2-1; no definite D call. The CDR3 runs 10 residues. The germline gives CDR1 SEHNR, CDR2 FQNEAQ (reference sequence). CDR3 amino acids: CAGEVDEQFF. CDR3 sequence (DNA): TGTGCTGGAGAGGTGGATGAGCAGTTCTTC.

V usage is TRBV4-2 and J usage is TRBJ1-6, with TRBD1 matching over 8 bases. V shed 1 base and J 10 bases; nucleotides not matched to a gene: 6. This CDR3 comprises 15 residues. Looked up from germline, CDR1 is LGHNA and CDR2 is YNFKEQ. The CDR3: CASSQGGTGGSPLHF. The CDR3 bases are TGTGCCAGCAGCCAAGGGGGAACAGGGGGGTCACCCCTCCACTTT.

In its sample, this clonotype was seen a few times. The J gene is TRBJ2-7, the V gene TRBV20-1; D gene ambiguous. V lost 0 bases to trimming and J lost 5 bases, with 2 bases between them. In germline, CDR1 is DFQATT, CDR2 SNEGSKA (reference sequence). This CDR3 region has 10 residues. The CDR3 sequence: CSARDNEQYF. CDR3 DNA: TGCAGTGCTAGAGATAACGAGCAGTACTTC.

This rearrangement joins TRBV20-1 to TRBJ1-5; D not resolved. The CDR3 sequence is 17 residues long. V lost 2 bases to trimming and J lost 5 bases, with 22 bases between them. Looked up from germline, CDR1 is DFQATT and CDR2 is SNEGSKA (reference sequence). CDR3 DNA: TGCAGTGCTAGAAGGAAGAGGAGAGAGAAGCGGGATCAGCCCCAGCATTTT. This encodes CSARRKRREKRDQPQHF.

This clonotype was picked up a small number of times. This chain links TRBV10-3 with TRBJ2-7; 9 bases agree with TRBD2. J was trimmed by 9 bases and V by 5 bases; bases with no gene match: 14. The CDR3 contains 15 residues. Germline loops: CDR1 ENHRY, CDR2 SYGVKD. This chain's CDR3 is CAISPVAGEVTVQYF. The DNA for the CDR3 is TGTGCCATCAGTCCCGTAGCGGGAGAAGTCACGGTGCAGTACTTC.

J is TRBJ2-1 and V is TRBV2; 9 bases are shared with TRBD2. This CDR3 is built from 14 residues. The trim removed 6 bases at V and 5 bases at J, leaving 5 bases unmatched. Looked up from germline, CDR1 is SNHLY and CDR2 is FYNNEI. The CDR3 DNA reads TGTGCCAGCAGGCCCGGGACTAGCCACAATGAGCAGTTCTTC. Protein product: CASRPGTSHNEQFF. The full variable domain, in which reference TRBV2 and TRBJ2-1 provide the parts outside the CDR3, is EPEVTQTPSHQVTQMGQEVILRCVPISNHLYFYWYRQILGQKVEFLVSFYNNEISEKSEIFDDQFSVERPDGSNFTLKIRSTKLEDSAMYFCASRPGTSHNEQFFGPGTRLTVL.

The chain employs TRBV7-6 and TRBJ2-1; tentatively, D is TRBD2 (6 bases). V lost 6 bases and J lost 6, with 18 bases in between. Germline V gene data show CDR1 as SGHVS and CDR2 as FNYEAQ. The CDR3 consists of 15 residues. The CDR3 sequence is CASSLLRRDSNEQFF. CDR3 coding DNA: TGTGCCAGCAGTCTTTTAAGGCGGGACTCCAATGAGCAGTTCTTC.

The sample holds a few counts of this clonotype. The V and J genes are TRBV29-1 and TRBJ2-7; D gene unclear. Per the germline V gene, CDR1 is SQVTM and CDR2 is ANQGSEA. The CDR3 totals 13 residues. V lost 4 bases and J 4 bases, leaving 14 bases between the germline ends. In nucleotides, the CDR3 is TGCAGCGTTGGATTAGGCACCAAATACGAGCAGTACTTC. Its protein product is CSVGLGTKYEQYF.